The source of this T cell receptor beta chain is a study of blood T cells in healthy people across ages. Each sample yielded at least 6 micrograms of PBMC total RNA. This CDR3 has 15 residues. Germline V gives CDR1 DFQATT, CDR2 SNEGSKA (reference sequence). Trimming stripped 3 bases from V and 4 bases from J, with 15 bases between. Primers used in a second PCR of roughly 7 to 11 cycles were a sample-barcoded 5' primer and a J-beta primer mix. TCRdb fed the 5' RACE reads into MiXCR, producing one record per CDR3 protein. The sample holds 800,000 or so distinct CDR3 sequences; approximately 59% are singletons and the top ten take roughly 26%.

The source is a man under 40 in good health. The chain recombines TRBV20-1 with TRBJ1-4; D ambiguous. Sequencing used blood. DNA of the CDR3: TGCAGTGCTAGCGGATCTGGGCAAATTAATGAAAAACTGTTTTTT. It codes for CSASGSGQINEKLFF.